This T cell receptor (beta chain) appears in the sequencing data of a study of cytomegalovirus exposure and HLA in healthy donors. The PCR contained 60 Vbeta and 13 Jbeta primers. Assay used: immunoSEQ multiplex PCR; TCRdb lists only in-frame clones, some missing. The repertoire holds just over 200,000 clones, with approximately 78% as singletons. This clonotype was sampled from a woman aged 40 to 55 in good health and CMV-seronegative. Sequenced: PBMCs.

CDR3 sequence reads: CASSVTGLEDHEQFF. CDR3 DNA sequence: TGTGCCAGCAGCGTCACGGGACTGGAGGACCATGAGCAGTTCTTC. J is TRBJ2-1 and V is TRBV9; a possible D gene is TRBD2 (6 bases). CDR1 is SGDLS, CDR2 YYNGEE, per germline. The CDR3 spans 15 residues. Trimming stripped 2 bases from V and 8 bases from J, with 17 bases between.